The subject of this entry is one TCR beta chain. The target of this receptor is not known. No much larger clone exists at a distance of one base, and base qualities are not known. TCR cDNA was synthesized by 5'RACE template switching, through which a universal primer site and unique molecular identifiers were introduced. Priming of cDNA synthesis was performed from both the TCR alpha and TCR beta constant segments. Library amplification involved two PCR steps, and the second step added sample barcodes and sequencing adapters. Sequencing of libraries was performed on Illumina HiSeq 2500 (2x100 bp) or NovaSeq (2x150 bp). In the paper's pipeline: Demultiplexing of reads and collapsing into UMI consensus sequences were performed with MIGEC, and V(D)J alignment was carried out with MiXCR. Using edgeR on replicate PBMC samples, clonotypes were called vaccine-responding if FDR was below 0.01 and the log2 fold change was above 5 up to day 15. CD4 or CD8 identity was assigned to each bulk clonotype according to whether the clonotype was present at higher abundance in the sequenced CD4 repertoire or the sequenced CD8 repertoire. TCRdb reprocessed the public reads (quality trimming at Q25 with fastp, clone calling with MiXCR) and kept in-frame beta chains. Each entry is one CDR3 protein sequence, shown with its most common DNA and genes. It is TCRdb's table, rather than the study itself, that gives the V and J calls and clone size. This sample is represented by about 350,000 distinct CDR3 sequences; 11% of them were singletons. The ten largest clones add up to around 19% of the sample.

This entry belongs to a study of T cells after yellow fever vaccination (dated by TCRdb to about 2019). Describing the broader study: Libraries from fractions with low cell numbers were prepared with the SMART-Seq v4 Ultra Low Input RNA kit. Two healthy male donors, one aged 18 to 30 and one aged 30 to 40 years, made up the cohort. Blood samples were taken at several timepoints before and after primary and secondary immunization, and bulk PBMC replicates and cell subsets were isolated. To follow T-cell clones before and after primary and booster YFV17D yellow fever vaccination, bulk TCR alpha and beta repertoires were sequenced over time.

According to the germline V gene (reference sequence), CDR1 reads DFQATT and CDR2 reads SNEGSKA. From its cysteine to its phenylalanine, the CDR3 spans 13 amino acids. Just CDR3 DNA is preserved here, 39 bases in frame from base 1. V gives up 4 bases and J gives up 4 bases, and the segment between their germline ends measures 10 bases. Findings and caveats that apply to the study as a whole: A small share of clonotypes was detected in both CD4 and CD8 compartments, with the overlap likely arising from convergent recombination. Computational filtering was needed because FACS-sorted repertoires could contain abundant contaminating clonotypes from the bulk population. Because only a couple of donors were included in the study, the extent to which the findings can be generalized is limited. After the booster, most of the clones that had expanded following primary vaccination were detected again (almost 98% of CD4 and roughly nine tenths of CD8), which suggests that memory was broadly maintained. Compared with the primary T-cell response, the secondary T-cell response was faster but weaker, reaching its peak on day 5 rather than on day 15.

The meaning of the sample's treatment or condition label: live attenuated yellow fever vaccine strain. Two biological replicates of bulk PBMCs were collected at each blood-draw timepoint. A standard Ficoll-Paque protocol was used to isolate PBMCs from peripheral blood. TriZol was used to extract RNA from bulk PBMCs, from CD4 and CD8 fractions, and from dextramer-positive and dextramer-negative fractions. The chain is made from TRBV20-1 and TRBJ2-2, and the D gene may be TRBD1, 6 bases matching. The source was PBMCs, collected on the day of the first yellow fever vaccination. This clonotype was obtained from a man aged 18 to 30 who received the YFV17D yellow fever vaccine. The DNA is as follows: TGCAGTGCTATGCAGGGGCGCACCGGGGAGCTGTTTTTT. This encodes CSAMQGRTGELFF.